The T cell receptor beta chain described here comes from a study of OX40 agonist ivuxolimab in advanced cancers. Study in general: Patients were treated with intravenous ivuxolimab, dosed at 0.01 to 10 mg/kg and infused every 2 weeks. Every patient in dose escalation had hepatocellular carcinoma, melanoma, renal cell or head and neck cancer.

Germline-derived CDR1 and CDR2 are MNHNS and SASEGT. V dropped 8 bases and J dropped 6 bases, with 19 bases sitting between them. This CDR3 comprises 14 residues. Findings and caveats of the study: At 0.1 to 3.0 mg/kg and by week 6, clonal expansion occurred in CD4+ and CD8+ blood T cells.

Comments on this clone: Its specificity is not known.

Sequencing used immunoSEQ multiplex PCR; TCRdb keeps in-frame clones, though not all of them. The sample holds approximately 72,000 clones; 65% to 90% are singletons and the top ten take 1.5% to 2%. The material was CD4+ or CD8+ T cells sorted from blood, obtained in a trial of the OX40 agonist ivuxolimab. The clonotype originates from an adult with an advanced solid tumor such as melanoma, head and neck, liver or kidney cancer. This chain connects TRBV6-1 to TRBJ1-1; possible D gene TRBD1, 6 bases. This CDR3 reads CASESDRLSPEAFF. Written as DNA, the CDR3 is TGTGCCAGCGAATCCGACAGGCTATCTCCTGAAGCTTTCTTT.